This T cell receptor beta chain comes out of a study of cytomegalovirus exposure and HLA in healthy donors. Overall study results and limits: The classifier reportedly diagnosed cytomegalovirus status with high sensitivity and specificity. In a later analysis, at a false discovery rate of 0.05, under 20,000 TCR beta sequences were associated with HLA alleles. It was taken for granted in presence/absence analyses that sequencing depth across donors was roughly uniform.

Of note for this clone: Its antigen is still unknown.

The PCR had 60 Vbeta and 13 Jbeta primers. Only in-frame clones appear in the TCRdb table, and some are missing; sequencing was by immunoSEQ multiplex PCR. Its listing shows about 130,000 clones. Trimming removed 1 base at V and 0 bases at J, with 7 bases between. The CDR3 runs 15 residues. CDR1 SGHRS and CDR2 YFSETQ come from the germline V gene. Sequencing was carried out using PBMCs. The receptor comes from a woman aged 60-75 years in good health and CMV-seronegative. The V and J genes are TRBV5-1 and TRBJ2-2; no clear D gene. The CDR3 spells CASSLSVANTGELFF. CDR3 coding DNA: TGCGCCAGCAGCTTGTCGGTCGCGAACACCGGGGAGCTGTTTTTT.